This TCR beta chain was sequenced during a study of shared clonotypes between healthy human individuals. The assay was immunoSEQ multiplex PCR, and TCRdb's table has in-frame clones only and misses some. The sample comprises 190,000 or so clones, 66% of which are singletons, and around 9.3% rests with the top ten. Germline V gene lookup returns CDR1 LNHDA and CDR2 SQIVND (reference sequence). This CDR3 has 13 amino acids. The V gene end was trimmed by 7 bases and the J gene end by 4 bases; junction bases not matched to a gene: 6. V gene TRBV19 combines with J gene TRBJ1-1; 7 bases line up with TRBD1. The source of this sequence is a man aged 30 to 39 in good health. The sample was memory CD4+ T cells sorted from blood. The subset is: CD45RA-negative fraction. CDR3 bases: TGTGCCAGTAACCGACAGGGCGGCACTGAAGCTTTCTTT. This codes for CASNRQGGTEAFF.